The 19 T cell receptor beta chains below come from one sample, sequenced in a study of blood T cell repertoires in COVID-19. Here immunoSEQ multiplex PCR was the method, and the copy in TCRdb shows in-frame clones only, minus some. The sample contains fewer than 95,000 clones, 80% to 95% of which appear only once. The sample was peripheral blood. The receptors here all came from a woman of 80 years or more with acute or convalescent COVID-19.

This chain links TRBV12-3 or TRBV12-4 with TRBJ1-1; the D is unclear. The CDR3 is made up of 11 amino acids. The V gene lost 3 bases and the J gene lost 4 bases, with 3 bases spanning the gap. CDR3 nucleotides: TGTGCCAGCAGTTTTCTCACTGAAGCTTTCTTT. Amino acids: CASSFLTEAFF.

The J gene is TRBJ1-2, the V gene TRBV10-3; possibly TRBD1 for D (5 bases). Trimming stripped 0 bases from V and 8 bases from J, with 13 bases between. Germline CDR1 ENHRY, CDR2 SYGVKD. There are 14 residues in the CDR3. CDR3 bases: TGTGCCATCAGTGAGTCGACCGGGGCGGGAGGCTACACCTTC. Amino acid sequence: CAISESTGAGGYTF.

The chain recombines TRBV5-1 with TRBJ1-4; 9 bases map to TRBD1. V lost 3 bases, J lost 7 bases, and 10 bases stayed unmatched. Germline V gives CDR1 SGHRS, CDR2 YFSETQ. The CDR3 totals 16 residues. The CDR3 sequence: CASSYNSQGAGEKLFF. DNA of the CDR3: TGCGCCAGCAGCTATAATTCACAGGGGGCAGGTGAAAAACTGTTTTTT. The whole variable domain, filled in from reference TRBV5-1 and TRBJ1-4, reads KAGVTQTPRYLIKTRGQQVTLSCSPISGHRSVSWYQQTPGQGLQFLFEYFSETQRNKGNFPGRFSGRQFSNSRSEMNVSTLELGDSALYLCASSYNSQGAGEKLFFGSGTQLSVL.

This rearrangement joins TRBV10-2 to TRBJ2-7; D remains unclear. The V end lost 4 bases, the J end lost 5 bases, and 6 bases lay between the germline ends. The CDR3 contains 11 residues. Germline V lookup: CDR1 WSHSY, CDR2 SAAADI. CDR3 in DNA: TGCGCCAGCAGTGTTACGGACGAGCAGTACTTC. This translates into CASSVTDEQYF.

V and J are TRBV7-3 and TRBJ2-1; 9 nucleotides agree with TRBD2. Germline V gives CDR1 SGHTA, CDR2 FQGTGA. With 4 bases clipped from V and 2 bases from J, the junction kept 6 bases outside the gene matches. This CDR3 is built from 16 residues. DNA for the CDR3: TGTGCCAGCAGCTCGACTAGCGGAGGGACCTACAATGAGCAGTTCTTC. This codes for CASSSTSGGTYNEQFF.

CDR3 sequence (DNA): TGTGCCAGCAGCCAAGGACAGGTTGGAGATGAAAAACTGTTTTTT. Translation: CASSQGQVGDEKLFF. This chain links TRBV4-2 with TRBJ1-4, with D possibly matching TRBD1 (6 bases). The CDR3 runs to 15 residues. Trimming shortened V by 1 base and J by 6 bases, and 12 bases separated the two germline ends. CDR1 is LGHNA, CDR2 YNFKEQ, per germline.

This chain joins TRBV5-1 and TRBJ1-2, with 10 bases identical to TRBD1. Germline CDR1 reads SGHRS; CDR2 reads YFSETQ. V was pared by 4 bases and J by 3 bases, with 3 bases of the junction left unmatched. The CDR3 extends over 14 amino acids. The CDR3 DNA follows: TGCGCCAGCAGCCGGGGGACAGGGGACTATGGCTACACCTTC. It translates to CASSRGTGDYGYTF. The entire variable domain, with the rest obtained from reference TRBV5-1 and TRBJ1-2, is as follows: KAGVTQTPRYLIKTRGQQVTLSCSPISGHRSVSWYQQTPGQGLQFLFEYFSETQRNKGNFPGRFSGRQFSNSRSEMNVSTLELGDSALYLCASSRGTGDYGYTFGSGTRLTVV.

The V call is TRBV7-2, the J call TRBJ1-6; D possibly corresponds to TRBD1 (5 bases). From germline, CDR1 is SGHTA and CDR2 FQGNSA. There are 16 residues in the CDR3. V shed 2 bases and J shed 7 bases, with 15 bases lying between them. The CDR3 sequence: CASSLPPAGQNSPLHF. Written as DNA, the CDR3 is TGTGCCAGCAGCTTACCCCCGGCAGGGCAGAATTCACCCCTCCACTTT. Together with reference TRBV7-2 and TRBJ1-6, the CDR3 gives the full variable domain: GAGVSQSPSNKVTEKGKDVELRCDPISGHTALYWYRQSLGQGLEFLIYFQGNSAPDKSGLPSDRFSAERTGGSVSTLTIQRTQQEDSAVYLCASSLPPAGQNSPLHFGNGTRLTVT.

The rearrangement uses TRBV6-6 and TRBJ1-5; tentative D call: TRBD1 (5 bases). The CDR3 is 11 amino acids. V lost 2 bases, J lost 9 bases, and 5 bases lay in between. Germline lookup yields CDR1 MNHNY and CDR2 SVGAGI (reference sequence). The CDR3 here is CASSYRGPQHF. The CDR3 DNA is TGTGCCAGCAGTTACAGGGGGCCCCAGCATTTT.

This chain joins TRBV5-6 and TRBJ1-5, with D perhaps matching TRBD1 (5 bases). Per the germline V gene, CDR1 is SGHDT and CDR2 is YYEEEE. V lost 4 bases and J 9 bases, leaving 14 bases between the germline ends. The CDR3 covers 13 residues. The CDR3 region has the DNA TGTGCCAGCAGCAAGGGACTGACATGGCCCCAGCATTTT. It codes for CASSKGLTWPQHF.

V usage is TRBV14 and J usage is TRBJ1-3; D remains unclear. This CDR3 is 14 amino acids long. Per germline, CDR1 SGHDN and CDR2 FVKESK. With 5 bases removed from V and 4 bases from J, the gap between germline ends came to 12 bases. The CDR3 reads CASSLPGMGNTIYF. CDR3 bases: TGTGCCAGCAGCTTACCGGGGATGGGAAACACCATATATTTT.

The J gene is TRBJ2-3, the V gene TRBV20-1; 7 positions match TRBD2. The CDR3 extends over 19 amino acids. CDR1 DFQATT and CDR2 SNEGSKA come from the germline V gene (reference sequence). V lost 3 bases and J lost 2; bases outside the gene matches: 20. The CDR3 loop reads CSASRRGLIGRGTTDTQYF. DNA of the CDR3: TGCAGTGCTAGTAGACGCGGCCTCATCGGGCGGGGGACCACAGATACGCAGTATTTT.

The sample holds a few counts of this clone. The chain recombines TRBV10-3 with TRBJ2-2; a weak D match, TRBD1 (5 bases). The CDR3 has 16 amino acids. Germline V gives CDR1 ENHRY, CDR2 SYGVKD. Trimming stripped 2 bases from V and 4 bases from J, with 14 bases between. The CDR3 protein is CAISEHQGQGTGELFF. DNA for the CDR3: TGTGCCATCAGTGAGCATCAGGGTCAGGGCACCGGGGAGCTGTTTTTT.

The chain is built from TRBV3-1 (or the pseudogene TRBV3-2) and TRBJ2-7, with TRBD2 identical over 8 bases. CDR1 is LGHDT and CDR2 is YNNKEL in the germline V gene (reference sequence). V lost 4 bases and J lost 3; bases outside the gene matches: 5. This CDR3 has 14 amino acids. CDR3 sequence: CASSLGGASYEQYF. The CDR3 DNA is TGTGCCAGCAGCCTCGGGGGGGCCAGCTACGAGCAGTACTTC.

The V and J genes are TRBV24-1 and TRBJ2-2; 15 nucleotides align to TRBD2. The CDR3 is 20 amino acids. Germline assignment: CDR1 KGHDR and CDR2 SFDVKD. V lost 3 bases to trimming and J lost 4 bases; unmatched junction nucleotides: 11. In DNA, the CDR3 is TGTGCCACCAGTGATAAGCGGACTAGCGGGAGGGCCAGGACCACCGGGGAGCTGTTTTTT. This gives the protein CATSDKRTSGRARTTGELFF.

V gene TRBV19 combines with J gene TRBJ2-5; a weak D match, TRBD2 (6 bases). V lost 6 bases to trimming and J lost 3 bases, with 17 bases between them. The CDR3 spans 15 residues. CDR1 LNHDA and CDR2 SQIVND come from the germline V gene (reference sequence). The chain's CDR3 is CASRRGEPLKETQYF. The CDR3 coding sequence is TGTGCCAGTAGGCGGGGCGAGCCTCTAAAAGAGACCCAGTACTTC.

The J gene is TRBJ1-2, the V gene TRBV7-2, with a tentative D call TRBD1 (5 bases). V was pared by 2 bases and J by 2 bases, with 15 bases between. The CDR3 is 16 residues long. The germline gives CDR1 SGHTA, CDR2 FQGNSA. The CDR3 region has the DNA TGTGCCAGCAGCTTAATCGCGGGGCAGATGAACTATGGCTACACCTTC. Amino acids: CASSLIAGQMNYGYTF.

The V and J genes are TRBV3-1 (or the pseudogene TRBV3-2) and TRBJ1-2; no definite D call. This CDR3 has 11 amino acids. Trimming left V 0 bases short and J 8 bases short, with 4 bases between. Germline values: CDR1 LGHDT, CDR2 YNNKEL (reference sequence). The CDR3: CASSQDLGYTF. The CDR3, as DNA: TGTGCCAGCAGCCAAGATCTAGGCTACACCTTC.

This clone was picked up a small number of times. This rearrangement joins TRBV28 to TRBJ2-2; 11 positions agree with TRBD1. With 6 bases clipped from V and 4 bases from J, the junction kept 7 bases outside the gene matches. Per germline, CDR1 MDHEN and CDR2 SYDVKM. This CDR3 spans 16 amino acids. CDR3 sequence reads: CASRDRGRGGTGELFF. CDR3 DNA sequence: TGTGCCAGCAGGGACAGGGGGCGCGGTGGCACCGGGGAGCTGTTTTTT.